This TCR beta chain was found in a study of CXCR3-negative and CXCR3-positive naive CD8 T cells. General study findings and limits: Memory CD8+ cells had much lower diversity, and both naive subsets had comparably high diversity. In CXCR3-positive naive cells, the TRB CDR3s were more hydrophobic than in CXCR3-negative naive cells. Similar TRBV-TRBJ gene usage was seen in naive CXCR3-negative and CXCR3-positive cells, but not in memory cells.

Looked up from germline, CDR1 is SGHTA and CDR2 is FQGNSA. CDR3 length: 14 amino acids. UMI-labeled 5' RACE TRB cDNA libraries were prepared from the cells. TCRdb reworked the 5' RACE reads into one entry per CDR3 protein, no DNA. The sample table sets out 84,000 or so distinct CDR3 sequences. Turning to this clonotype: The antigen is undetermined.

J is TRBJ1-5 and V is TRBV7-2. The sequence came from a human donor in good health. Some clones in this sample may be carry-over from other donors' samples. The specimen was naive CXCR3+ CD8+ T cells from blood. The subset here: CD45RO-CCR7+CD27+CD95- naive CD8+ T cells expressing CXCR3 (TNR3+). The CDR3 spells CASSLIYSNQPQHF.